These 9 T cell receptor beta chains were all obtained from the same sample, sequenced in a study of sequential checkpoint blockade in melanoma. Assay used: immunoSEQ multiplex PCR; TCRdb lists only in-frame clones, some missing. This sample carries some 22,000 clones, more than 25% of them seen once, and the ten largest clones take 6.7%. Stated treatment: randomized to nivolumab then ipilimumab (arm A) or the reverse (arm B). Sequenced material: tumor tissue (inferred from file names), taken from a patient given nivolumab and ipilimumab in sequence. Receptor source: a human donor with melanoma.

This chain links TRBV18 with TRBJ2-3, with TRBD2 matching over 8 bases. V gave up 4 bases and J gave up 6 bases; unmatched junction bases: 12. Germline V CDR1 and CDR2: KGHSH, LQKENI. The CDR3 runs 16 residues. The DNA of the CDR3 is TGTGCCAGCTCACTCGGTTCCGGGACTAGTTCGGATACGCAGTATTTT. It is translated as CASSLGSGTSSDTQYF.

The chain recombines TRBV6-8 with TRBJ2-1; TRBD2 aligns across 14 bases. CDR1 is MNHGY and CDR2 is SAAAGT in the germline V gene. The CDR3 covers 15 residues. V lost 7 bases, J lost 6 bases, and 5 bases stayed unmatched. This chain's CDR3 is CASKPGLAGVNEQFF. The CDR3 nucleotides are TGTGCCAGCAAACCGGGACTAGCGGGAGTCAATGAGCAGTTCTTC.

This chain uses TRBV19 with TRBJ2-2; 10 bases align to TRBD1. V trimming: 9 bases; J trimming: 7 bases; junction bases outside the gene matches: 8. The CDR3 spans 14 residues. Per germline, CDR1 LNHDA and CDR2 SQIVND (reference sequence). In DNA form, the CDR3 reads TGTGCCAGCCTCCGGGACAGGGGTCGCGGGGAGCTGTTTTTT. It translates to CASLRDRGRGELFF.

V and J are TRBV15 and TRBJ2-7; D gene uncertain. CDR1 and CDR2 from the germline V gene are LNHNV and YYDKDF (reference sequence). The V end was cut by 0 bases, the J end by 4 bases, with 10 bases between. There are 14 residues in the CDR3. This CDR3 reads CATSRDLQGYEQYF. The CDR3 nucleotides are TGTGCCACCAGCAGAGATCTGCAAGGATACGAGCAGTACTTC.

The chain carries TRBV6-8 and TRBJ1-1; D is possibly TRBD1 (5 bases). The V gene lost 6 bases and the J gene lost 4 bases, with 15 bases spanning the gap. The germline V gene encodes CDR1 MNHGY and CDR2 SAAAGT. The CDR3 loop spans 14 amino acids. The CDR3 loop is CASRRQGEGTEAFF. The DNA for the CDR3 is TGTGCCAGCAGAAGGCAGGGCGAGGGCACTGAAGCTTTCTTT.

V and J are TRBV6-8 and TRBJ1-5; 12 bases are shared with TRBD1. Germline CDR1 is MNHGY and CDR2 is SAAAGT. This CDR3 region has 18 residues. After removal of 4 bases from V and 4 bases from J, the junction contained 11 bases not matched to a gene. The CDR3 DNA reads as TGTGCCAGCAGTTCCCGGGACAGGGGGCTAGTTAGGAATCAGCCCCAGCATTTT. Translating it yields CASSSRDRGLVRNQPQHF.

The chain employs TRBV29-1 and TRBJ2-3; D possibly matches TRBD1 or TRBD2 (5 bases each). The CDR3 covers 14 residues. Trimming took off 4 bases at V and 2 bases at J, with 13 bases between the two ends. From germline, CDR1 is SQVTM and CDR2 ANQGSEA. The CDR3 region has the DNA TGCAGCGTTGTTGAGGGGTCGGTCACAGATACGCAGTATTTT. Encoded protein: CSVVEGSVTDTQYF.

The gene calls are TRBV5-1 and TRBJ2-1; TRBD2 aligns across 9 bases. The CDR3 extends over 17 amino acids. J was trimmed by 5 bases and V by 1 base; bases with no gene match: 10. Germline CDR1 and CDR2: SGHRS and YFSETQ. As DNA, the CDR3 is TGCGCCAGCAGCTTGCAAATCGCGGGAGGGATCCACAATGAGCAGTTCTTC. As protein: CASSLQIAGGIHNEQFF.

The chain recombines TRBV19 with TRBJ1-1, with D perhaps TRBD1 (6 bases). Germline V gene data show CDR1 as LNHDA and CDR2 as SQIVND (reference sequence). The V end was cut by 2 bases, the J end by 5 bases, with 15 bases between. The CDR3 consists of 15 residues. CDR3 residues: CASSISYRGGTEAFF. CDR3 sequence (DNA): TGTGCCAGTAGTATAAGTTATCGAGGGGGGACTGAAGCTTTCTTT.